This T cell receptor (beta chain) is drawn from a study of T cells after yellow fever vaccination. Using its own MiXCR run on the 5' RACE reads, TCRdb lists one record per CDR3 protein. The table has about 400,000 distinct CDR3 sequences, approximately 6% seen once. To note about this clonotype: At one of its ends the junction is not consistent with the germline gene, which may arise from a read error.

The CDR3 extends over 13 amino acids. CDR1 and CDR2 from the germline V gene are MNHNS and SASEGT. The sequencing used PBMCs, collected 5 days after the yellow fever booster vaccination. The chain links TRBV6-1 to TRBJ1-5, with TRBD1 as a possible D gene (6 bases). The sequence came from a man aged 25-45 years who received the YFV17D yellow fever vaccine. CDR3 bases: TGTGACAGCGAGCCGGGGGCAGGTCAGCCCCAGCATTTT. This codes for CDSEPGAGQPQHF.